This T cell receptor beta chain was found in a study of OX40 agonist ivuxolimab in advanced cancers. Patients were ineligible given autoimmune disease history or systemic immunosuppression. The table came from immunoSEQ multiplex PCR; TCRdb's copy has only in-frame clones and leaves some out. The table includes 55,000 to 80,000 clones, around 90% detected once. J gave up 5 bases and V 5 bases, and 9 bases lay outside the gene matches. Germline V gives CDR1 GTSNPN, CDR2 SVGIG (reference sequence). CDR3 length: 15 residues. The sequence was collected from an adult with an advanced solid tumor such as melanoma, head and neck, liver or kidney cancer. J is TRBJ1-1 and V is TRBV30, with 12 bases identical to TRBD1. The sample consisted of CD4+ or CD8+ T cells sorted from blood, taken in a trial of the OX40 agonist ivuxolimab. The CDR3 region is CAWGTGGALGTEAFF. CDR3 coding DNA: TGTGCCTGGGGGACAGGGGGCGCGTTAGGGACTGAAGCTTTCTTT.